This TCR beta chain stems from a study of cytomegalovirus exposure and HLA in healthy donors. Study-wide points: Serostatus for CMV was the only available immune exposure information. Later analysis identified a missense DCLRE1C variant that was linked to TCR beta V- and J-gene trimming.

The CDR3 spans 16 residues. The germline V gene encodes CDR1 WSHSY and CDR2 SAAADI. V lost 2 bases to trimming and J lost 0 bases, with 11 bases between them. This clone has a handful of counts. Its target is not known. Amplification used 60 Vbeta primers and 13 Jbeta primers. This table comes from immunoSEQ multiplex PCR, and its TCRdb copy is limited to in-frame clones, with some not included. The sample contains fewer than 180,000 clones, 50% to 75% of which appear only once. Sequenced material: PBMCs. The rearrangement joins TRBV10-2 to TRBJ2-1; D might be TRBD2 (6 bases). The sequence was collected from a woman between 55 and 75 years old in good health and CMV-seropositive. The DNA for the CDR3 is TGCGCCAGCAGTGAGCAGCGGGCGAGCTCCTACAATGAGCAGTTCTTC. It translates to CASSEQRASSYNEQFF.